This T cell receptor (beta chain) was sequenced during a study of blood T cells in healthy people across ages. Primers used in a second PCR of about 6 to 11 cycles were a sample-barcoded 5' primer and a J-beta primer mix. TCRdb reprocessed the 5' RACE reads via MiXCR and lists one record per CDR3 protein. The sample yields roughly 1.9 million distinct CDR3 sequences, more than 35% seen once. The V gene lost 3 bases and the J gene lost 5 bases, with 13 bases spanning the gap. CDR1 is MDHEN and CDR2 is SYDVKM in the germline V gene. CDR3 size: 14 residues. This receptor was identified in a human donor in good health. The V and J genes are TRBV28 and TRBJ1-2; D might be TRBD1 (5 bases). The specimen sequenced was blood. In nucleotides, the CDR3 is TGTGCCAGCAGTTTTGAACAGGCGGGGTATGGCTACACCTTC. Its translation is CASSFEQAGYGYTF.